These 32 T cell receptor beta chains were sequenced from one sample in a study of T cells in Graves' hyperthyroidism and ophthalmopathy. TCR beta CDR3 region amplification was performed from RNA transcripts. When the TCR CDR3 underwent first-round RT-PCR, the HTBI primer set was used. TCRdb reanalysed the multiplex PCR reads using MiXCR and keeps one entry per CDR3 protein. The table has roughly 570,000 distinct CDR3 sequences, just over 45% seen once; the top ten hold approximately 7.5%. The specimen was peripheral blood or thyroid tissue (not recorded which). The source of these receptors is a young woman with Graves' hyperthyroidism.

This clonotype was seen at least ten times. CDR3 loop: CSARYGAGETQYF. CDR3 nucleotides: TGCAGTGCTAGATATGGGGCAGGGGAGACCCAGTACTTC. The V gene is TRBV20-1, the J gene TRBJ2-5, with a weak D call TRBD1 (5 bases). The V and J ends lost 2 bases and 5 bases respectively, with 12 bases between them. The CDR3 has 13 amino acids. The germline V gene encodes CDR1 DFQATT and CDR2 SNEGSKA (reference sequence).

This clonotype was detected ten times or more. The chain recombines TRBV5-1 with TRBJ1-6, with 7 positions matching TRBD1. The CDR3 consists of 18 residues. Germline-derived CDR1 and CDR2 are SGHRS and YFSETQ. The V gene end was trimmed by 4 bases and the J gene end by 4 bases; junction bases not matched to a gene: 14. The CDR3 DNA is TGCGCCAGCAGCAGACTCGGGACAGCGGATGCATATAATTCACCCCTCCACTTT. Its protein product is CASSRLGTADAYNSPLHF. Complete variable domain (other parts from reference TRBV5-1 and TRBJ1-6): KAGVTQTPRYLIKTRGQQVTLSCSPISGHRSVSWYQQTPGQGLQFLFEYFSETQRNKGNFPGRFSGRQFSNSRSEMNVSTLELGDSALYLCASSRLGTADAYNSPLHFGNGTRLTVT.

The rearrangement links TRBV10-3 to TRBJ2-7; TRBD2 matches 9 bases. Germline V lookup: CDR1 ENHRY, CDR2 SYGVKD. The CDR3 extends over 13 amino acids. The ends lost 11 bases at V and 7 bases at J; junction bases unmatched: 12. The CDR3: CASLAGEGDEQYF. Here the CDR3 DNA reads TGTGCCTCGTTAGCGGGAGAGGGCGATGAGCAGTACTTC.

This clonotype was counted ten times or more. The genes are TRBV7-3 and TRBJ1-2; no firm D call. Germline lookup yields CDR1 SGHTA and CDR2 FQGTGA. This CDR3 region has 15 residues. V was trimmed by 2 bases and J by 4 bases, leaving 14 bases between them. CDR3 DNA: TGTGCCAGCAGCTTAGCCCCGGGCGGCGGCTATGGCTACACCTTC. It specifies CASSLAPGGGYGYTF. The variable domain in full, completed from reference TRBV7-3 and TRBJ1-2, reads GAGVSQTPSNKVTEKGKYVELRCDPISGHTALYWYRQSLGQGPEFLIYFQGTGAADDSGLPNDRFFAVRPEGSVSTLKIQRTERGDSAVYLCASSLAPGGGYGYTFGSGTRLTVV.

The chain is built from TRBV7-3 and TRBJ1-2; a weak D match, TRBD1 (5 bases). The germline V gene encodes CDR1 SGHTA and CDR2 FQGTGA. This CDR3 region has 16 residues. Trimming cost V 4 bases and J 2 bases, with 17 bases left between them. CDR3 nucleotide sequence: TGTGCCAGCAGCTCACCAGGTGGGGAGGGGAACTATGGCTACACCTTC. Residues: CASSSPGGEGNYGYTF.

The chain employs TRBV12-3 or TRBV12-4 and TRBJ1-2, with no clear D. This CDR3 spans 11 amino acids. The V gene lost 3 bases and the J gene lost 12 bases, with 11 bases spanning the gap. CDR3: CASSLGPGDTF. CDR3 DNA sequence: TGTGCCAGCAGTTTGGGCCCCGGAGACACCTTC.

CDR3 region: CASSLTGGGVETQYF. DNA of the CDR3: TGTGCCAGCAGCCTGACAGGGGGGGGGGTCGAGACCCAGTACTTC. The rearrangement joins TRBV7-9 to TRBJ2-5; TRBD1 matches at 9 bases. Germline loops: CDR1 SEHNR, CDR2 FQNEAQ (reference sequence). Trimming took 5 bases from V and 5 from J; bases not matched to a gene: 9. The CDR3 has 15 residues.

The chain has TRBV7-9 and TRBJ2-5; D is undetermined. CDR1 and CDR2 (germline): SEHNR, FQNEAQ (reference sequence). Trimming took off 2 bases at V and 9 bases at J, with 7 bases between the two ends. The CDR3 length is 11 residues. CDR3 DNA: TGTGCCAGCAGCTTAAGGATCGCCCAGTACTTC. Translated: CASSLRIAQYF. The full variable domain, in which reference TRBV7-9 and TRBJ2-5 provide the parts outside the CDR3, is DTGVSQNPRHKITKRGQNVTFRCDPISEHNRLYWYRQTLGQGPEFLTYFQNEAQLEKSRLLSDRFSAERPKGSFSTLEIQRTEQGDSAMYLCASSLRIAQYFGPGTRLLVL.

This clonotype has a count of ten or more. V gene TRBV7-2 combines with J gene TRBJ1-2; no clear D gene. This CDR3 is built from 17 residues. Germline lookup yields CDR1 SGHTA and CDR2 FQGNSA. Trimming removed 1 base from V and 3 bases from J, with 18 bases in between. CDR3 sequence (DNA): TGTGCCAGCAGCTTAGAGCCCCTCAAACTCGGGGACTATGGCTACACCTTC. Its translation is CASSLEPLKLGDYGYTF.

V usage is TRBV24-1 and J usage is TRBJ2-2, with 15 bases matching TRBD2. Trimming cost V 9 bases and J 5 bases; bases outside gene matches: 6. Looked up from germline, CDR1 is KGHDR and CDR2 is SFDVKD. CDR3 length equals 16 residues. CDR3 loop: CATRSGTSGRTGELFF. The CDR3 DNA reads TGTGCCACCCGAAGCGGGACTAGCGGGAGGACCGGGGAGCTGTTTTTT.

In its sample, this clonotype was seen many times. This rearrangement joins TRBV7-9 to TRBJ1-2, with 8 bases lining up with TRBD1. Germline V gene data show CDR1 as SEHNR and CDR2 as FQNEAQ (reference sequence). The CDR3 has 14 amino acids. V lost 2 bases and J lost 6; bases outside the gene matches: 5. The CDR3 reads CASSLQGAGDGYTF. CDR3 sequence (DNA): TGTGCCAGCAGCTTACAGGGGGCTGGGGATGGCTACACCTTC.

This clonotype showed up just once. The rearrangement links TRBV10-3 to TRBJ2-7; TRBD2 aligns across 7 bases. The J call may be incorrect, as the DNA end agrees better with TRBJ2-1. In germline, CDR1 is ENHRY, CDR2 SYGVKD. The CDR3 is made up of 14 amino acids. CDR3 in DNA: TGTGCCAGCCGCGGGGGAGGAATAGACAATGAGCAGTTCTTC. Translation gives CASRGGGIDNEQFF.

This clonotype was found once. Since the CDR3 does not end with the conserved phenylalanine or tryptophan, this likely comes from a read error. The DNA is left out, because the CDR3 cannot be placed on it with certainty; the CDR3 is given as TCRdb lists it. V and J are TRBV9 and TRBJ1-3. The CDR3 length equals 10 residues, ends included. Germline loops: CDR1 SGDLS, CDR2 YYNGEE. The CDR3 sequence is CASSVVGLAG.

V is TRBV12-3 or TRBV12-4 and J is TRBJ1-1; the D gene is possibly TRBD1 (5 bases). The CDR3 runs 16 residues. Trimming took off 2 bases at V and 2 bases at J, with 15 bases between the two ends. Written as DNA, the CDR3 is TGTGCCAGCAGTTTACTCAGCGTGGGGGGAAACACTGAAGCTTTCTTT. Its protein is CASSLLSVGGNTEAFF.

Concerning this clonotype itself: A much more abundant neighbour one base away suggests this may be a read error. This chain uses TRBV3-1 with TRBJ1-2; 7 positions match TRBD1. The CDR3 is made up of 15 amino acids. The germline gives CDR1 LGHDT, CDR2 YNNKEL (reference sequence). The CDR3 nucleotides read TGTGCCAGCAGCCCTTGGACAGGATCCAACTATGGCCACACCTTC. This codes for CASSPWTGSNYGHTF. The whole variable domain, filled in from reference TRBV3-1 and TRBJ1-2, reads DTAVSQTPKYLVTQMGNDKSIKCEQNLGHDTMYWYKQDSKKFLKIMFSYNNKELIINETVPNRFSPKSPDKAHLNLHINSLELGDSAVYFCASSPWTGSNYGHTFGSGTRLTVV.

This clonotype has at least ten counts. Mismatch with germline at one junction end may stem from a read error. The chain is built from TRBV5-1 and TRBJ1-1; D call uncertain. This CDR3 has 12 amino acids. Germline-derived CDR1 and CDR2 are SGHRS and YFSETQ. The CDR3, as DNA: TGTGCCAGCTCACCAGGGAACACTGAAGCTTTCTTT. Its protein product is CASSPGNTEAFF.

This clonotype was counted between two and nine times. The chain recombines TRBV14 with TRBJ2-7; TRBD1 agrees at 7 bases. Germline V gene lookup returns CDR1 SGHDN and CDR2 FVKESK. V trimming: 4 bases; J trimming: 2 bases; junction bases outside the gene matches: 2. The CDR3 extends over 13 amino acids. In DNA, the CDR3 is TGTGCCAGCAGCCGCGGACAGGCCTACGAGCAGTACTTC. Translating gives CASSRGQAYEQYF.

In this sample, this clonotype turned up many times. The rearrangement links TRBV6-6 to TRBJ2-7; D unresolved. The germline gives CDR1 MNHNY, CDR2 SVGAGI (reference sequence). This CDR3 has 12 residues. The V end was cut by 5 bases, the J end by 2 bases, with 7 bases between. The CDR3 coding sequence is TGTGCCAGCAGTGGGTTAGCCTACGAGCAGTACTTC. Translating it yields CASSGLAYEQYF.

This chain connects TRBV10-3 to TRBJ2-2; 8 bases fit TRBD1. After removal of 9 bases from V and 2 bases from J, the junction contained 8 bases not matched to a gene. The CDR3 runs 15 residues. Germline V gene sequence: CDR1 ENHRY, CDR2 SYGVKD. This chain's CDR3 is CAMNPDRANTGELFF. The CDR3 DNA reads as TGTGCCATGAACCCGGACAGGGCAAACACCGGGGAGCTGTTTTTT.

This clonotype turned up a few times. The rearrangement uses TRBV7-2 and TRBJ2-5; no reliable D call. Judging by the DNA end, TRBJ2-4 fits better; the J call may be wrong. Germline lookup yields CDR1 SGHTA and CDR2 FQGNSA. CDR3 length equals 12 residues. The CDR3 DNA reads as TGTGCCAGCAGCTTACAGAAAAACATTCAGTACTTC. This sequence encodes CASSLQKNIQYF.

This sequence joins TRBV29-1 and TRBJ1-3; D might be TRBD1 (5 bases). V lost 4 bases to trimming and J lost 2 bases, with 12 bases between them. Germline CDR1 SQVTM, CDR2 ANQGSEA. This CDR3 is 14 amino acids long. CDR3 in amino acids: CSVASDSAGNTIYF. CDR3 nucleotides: TGCAGCGTTGCATCCGACAGTGCTGGAAACACCATATATTTT.

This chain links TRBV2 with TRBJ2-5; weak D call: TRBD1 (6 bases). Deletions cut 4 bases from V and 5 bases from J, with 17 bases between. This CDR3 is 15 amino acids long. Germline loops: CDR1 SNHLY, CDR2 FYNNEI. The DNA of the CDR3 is TGTGCCAGCAGTGCTACGAAACAGGGTGACGAGACCCAGTACTTC. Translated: CASSATKQGDETQYF.

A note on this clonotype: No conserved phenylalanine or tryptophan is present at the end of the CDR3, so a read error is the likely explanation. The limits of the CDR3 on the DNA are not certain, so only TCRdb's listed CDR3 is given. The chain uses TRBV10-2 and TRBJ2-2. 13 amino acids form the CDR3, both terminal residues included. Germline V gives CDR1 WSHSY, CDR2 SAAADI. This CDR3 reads CATSPANTGELVL.

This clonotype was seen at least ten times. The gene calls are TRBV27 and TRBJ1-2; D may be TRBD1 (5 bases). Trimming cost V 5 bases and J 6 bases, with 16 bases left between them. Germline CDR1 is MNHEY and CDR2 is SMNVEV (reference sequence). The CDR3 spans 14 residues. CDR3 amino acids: CASSPRGVVDGYTF. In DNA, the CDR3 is TGTGCCAGCAGTCCCCGGGGGGTGGTTGATGGCTACACCTTC.

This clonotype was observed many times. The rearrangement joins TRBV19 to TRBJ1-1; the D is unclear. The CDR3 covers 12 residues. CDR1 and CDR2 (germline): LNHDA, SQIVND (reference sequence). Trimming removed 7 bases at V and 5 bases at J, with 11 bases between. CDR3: CASTGVGTEAFF. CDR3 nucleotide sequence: TGTGCCAGTACTGGGGTGGGGACTGAAGCTTTCTTT.

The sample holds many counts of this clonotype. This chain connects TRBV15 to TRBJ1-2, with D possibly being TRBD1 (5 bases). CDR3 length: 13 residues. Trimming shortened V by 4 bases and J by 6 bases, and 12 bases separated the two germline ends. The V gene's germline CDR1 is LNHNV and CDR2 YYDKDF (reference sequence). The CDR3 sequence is CATSKQGAHGYTF. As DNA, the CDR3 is TGTGCCACCAGCAAGCAGGGCGCCCATGGCTACACCTTC.

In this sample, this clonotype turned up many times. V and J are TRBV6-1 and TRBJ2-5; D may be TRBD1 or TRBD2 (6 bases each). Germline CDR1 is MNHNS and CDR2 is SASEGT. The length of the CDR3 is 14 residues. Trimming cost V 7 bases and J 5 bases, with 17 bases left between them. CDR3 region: CASTKGGPQETQYF. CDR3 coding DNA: TGTGCCAGCACCAAGGGGGGCCCACAGGAGACCCAGTACTTC.

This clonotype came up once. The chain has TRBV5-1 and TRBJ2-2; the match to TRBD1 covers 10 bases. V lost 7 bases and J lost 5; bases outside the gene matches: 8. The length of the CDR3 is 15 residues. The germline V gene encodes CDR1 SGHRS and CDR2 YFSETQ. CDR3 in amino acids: CASGTRTGGTGELFF. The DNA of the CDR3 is TGCGCCAGCGGAACACGGACAGGGGGGACCGGGGAGCTGTTTTTT.

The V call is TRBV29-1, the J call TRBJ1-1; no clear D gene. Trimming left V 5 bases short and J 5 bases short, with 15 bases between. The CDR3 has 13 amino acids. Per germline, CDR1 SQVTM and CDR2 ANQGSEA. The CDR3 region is CSVNSGGDTEAFF. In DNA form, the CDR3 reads TGCAGCGTTAACTCTGGCGGCGATACTGAAGCTTTCTTT.

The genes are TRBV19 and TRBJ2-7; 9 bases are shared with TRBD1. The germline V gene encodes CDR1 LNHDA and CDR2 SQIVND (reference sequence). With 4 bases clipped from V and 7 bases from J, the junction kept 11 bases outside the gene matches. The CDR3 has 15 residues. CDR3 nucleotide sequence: TGTGCCAGTAGTAACCCTCGGACAGGGGCTAATGAGCAGTACTTC. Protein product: CASSNPRTGANEQYF.

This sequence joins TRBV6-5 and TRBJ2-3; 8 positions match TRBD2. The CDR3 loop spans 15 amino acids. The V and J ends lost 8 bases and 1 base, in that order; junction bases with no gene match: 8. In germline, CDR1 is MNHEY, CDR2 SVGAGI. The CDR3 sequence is CASGDSGVGTDTQYF. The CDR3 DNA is TGTGCCAGCGGTGATAGCGGGGTGGGCACAGATACGCAGTATTTT.

Here the CDR3 DNA reads TGTGCCAGCAGCTCCGGGACAGCTGGAAACACCTTC. Translating it yields CASSSGTAGNTF. J is TRBJ1-2 and V is TRBV7-2; 7 nucleotides align to TRBD1. CDR1 is SGHTA, CDR2 FQGNSA, per germline. The CDR3 sequence is 12 residues long. V shed 4 bases, J shed 12 bases, and the junction held 8 bases outside the gene matches.